The 8 T cell receptor beta chains given below trace back to one sample, sequenced in a study of cytomegalovirus exposure and HLA in healthy donors. Primers for the PCR totalled 60 Vbeta and 13 Jbeta. The protocol was immunoSEQ multiplex PCR, while the TCRdb copy is restricted to in-frame clones and leaves out a portion. The sample yields tens of thousands of clones, 60% to 75% seen once. The sample was PBMCs. The receptors shown here come from a man in his forties in good health and CMV-seropositive.

This chain links TRBV7-8 with TRBJ1-2, with no clear D. Germline CDR1 is SGHVS and CDR2 is FQNEAQ. V lost 0 bases to trimming and J lost 0 bases, with 11 bases between them. CDR3 length: 16 amino acids. The CDR3 DNA sequence: TGTGCCAGCAGCTTAGCCGAAGCCCAAGCTAACTATGGCTACACCTTC. The encoded protein is CASSLAEAQANYGYTF.

The V call is TRBV5-1, the J call TRBJ2-1, with D hard to call. V was pared by 4 bases and J by 0 bases, with 14 bases between. Germline assignment: CDR1 SGHRS and CDR2 YFSETQ. The CDR3 totals 16 residues. The CDR3 DNA is TGCGCCAGCAGCGGGTTGACACAGAGCTCCTACAATGAGCAGTTCTTC. It translates to CASSGLTQSSYNEQFF. The full variable domain, rest sourced from reference TRBV5-1 and TRBJ2-1, is KAGVTQTPRYLIKTRGQQVTLSCSPISGHRSVSWYQQTPGQGLQFLFEYFSETQRNKGNFPGRFSGRQFSNSRSEMNVSTLELGDSALYLCASSGLTQSSYNEQFFGPGTRLTVL.

This clone was recorded a few times. The chain has TRBV5-1 and TRBJ1-2, with 10 bases aligning to TRBD1. Per germline, CDR1 SGHRS and CDR2 YFSETQ. V was clipped by 7 bases and J by 4 bases; unmatched bases: 16. The CDR3 totals 17 residues. The CDR3 bases are TGCGCCAGCTCCGATGGGACAGGGGCCTTTCTTTTCTATGGCTACACCTTC. This translates into CASSDGTGAFLFYGYTF.

V usage is TRBV11-3 and J usage is TRBJ2-7, with TRBD1 as a possible D gene (7 bases). The CDR3 totals 15 residues. V gave up 5 bases and J gave up 6 bases, with 20 bases separating them. The germline CDR1 and CDR2 sequences are SGHNT and YENEEA. The CDR3 DNA is TGTGCCAGCAGCGGACGTGGCAGGGGGGCTCCCGAGCAGTACTTC. Its translation is CASSGRGRGAPEQYF.

The chain links TRBV2 to TRBJ2-5; 11 positions agree with TRBD1. The CDR3 extends over 17 amino acids. Trimming removed 11 bases from V and 4 bases from J; junction bases left unmatched: 18. Germline assignment: CDR1 SNHLY and CDR2 FYNNEI. The DNA for the CDR3 is TGTGCCGGCGGCCCTGGGACAGGGGGTTTTAATAGAGAGACCCAGTACTTC. Amino acids: CAGGPGTGGFNRETQYF.

This clone has more than one count but fewer than ten. The chain has TRBV18 and TRBJ1-1; TRBD1 aligns across 11 bases. Germline V gene sequence: CDR1 KGHSH, CDR2 LQKENI. V trimming: 2 bases; J trimming: 3 bases; junction bases outside the gene matches: 11. This CDR3 is 18 amino acids long. Here the CDR3 reads CASSPTLTGQGADTEAFF. Here the CDR3 DNA reads TGTGCCAGCTCACCAACATTAACCGGACAGGGGGCGGACACTGAAGCTTTCTTT.

The chain links TRBV7-8 to TRBJ2-7, with a weak D call TRBD1 (5 bases). Germline V gives CDR1 SGHVS, CDR2 FQNEAQ. Trimming stripped 4 bases from V and 6 bases from J, with 13 bases between. The CDR3 is made up of 13 amino acids. The CDR3, as DNA: TGTGCCAGCAGCTGGGGCGGAAAGGTCGAGCAGTACTTC. Translated, it gives CASSWGGKVEQYF.

This clone was recorded only once. The chain carries TRBV7-9 and TRBJ1-2; D may be TRBD1 (5 bases). This CDR3 spans 14 amino acids. CDR1 is SEHNR, CDR2 FQNEAQ, per germline (reference sequence). The V end lost 5 bases, the J end lost 2 bases, and 12 bases lay between the germline ends. This chain's CDR3 is CASSLDSLNYGYTF. The CDR3 DNA follows: TGTGCCAGCAGCCTCGACAGCCTAAACTATGGCTACACCTTC.